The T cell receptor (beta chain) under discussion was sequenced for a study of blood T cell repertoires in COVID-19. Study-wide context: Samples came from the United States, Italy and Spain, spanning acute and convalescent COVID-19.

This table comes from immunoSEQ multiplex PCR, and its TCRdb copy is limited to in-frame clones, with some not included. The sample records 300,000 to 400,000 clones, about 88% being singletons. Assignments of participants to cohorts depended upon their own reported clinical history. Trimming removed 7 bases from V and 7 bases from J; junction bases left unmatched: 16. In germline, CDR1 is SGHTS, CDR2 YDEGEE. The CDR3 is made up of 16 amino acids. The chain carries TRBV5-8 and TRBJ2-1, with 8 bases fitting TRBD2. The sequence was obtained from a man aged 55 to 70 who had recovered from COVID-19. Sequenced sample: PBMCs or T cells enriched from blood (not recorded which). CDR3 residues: CASREVAGLSGNEQFF. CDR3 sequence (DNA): TGTGCCAGCCGTGAGGTAGCGGGACTAAGTGGGAATGAGCAGTTCTTC.